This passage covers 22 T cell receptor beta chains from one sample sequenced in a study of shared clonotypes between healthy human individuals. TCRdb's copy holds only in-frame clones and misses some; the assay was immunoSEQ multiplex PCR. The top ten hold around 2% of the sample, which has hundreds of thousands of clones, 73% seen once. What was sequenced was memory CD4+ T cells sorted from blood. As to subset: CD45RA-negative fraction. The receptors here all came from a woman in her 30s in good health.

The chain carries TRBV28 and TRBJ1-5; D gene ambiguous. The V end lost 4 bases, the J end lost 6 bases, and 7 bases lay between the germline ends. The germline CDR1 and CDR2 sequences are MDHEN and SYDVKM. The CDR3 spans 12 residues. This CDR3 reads CASSWLGQPQHF. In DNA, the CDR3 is TGTGCCAGCAGTTGGTTGGGTCAGCCCCAGCATTTT.

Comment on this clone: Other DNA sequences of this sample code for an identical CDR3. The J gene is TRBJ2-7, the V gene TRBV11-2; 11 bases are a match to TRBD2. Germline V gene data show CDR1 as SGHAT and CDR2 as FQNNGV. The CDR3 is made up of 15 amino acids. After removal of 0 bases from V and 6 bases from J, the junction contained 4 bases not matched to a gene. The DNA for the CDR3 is TGTGCCAGCAGCTTAGAGGGGCTAGCGGGAGGCGAGCAGTACTTC. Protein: CASSLEGLAGGEQYF. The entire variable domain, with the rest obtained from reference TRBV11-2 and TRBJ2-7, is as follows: EAGVAQSPRYKIIEKRQSVAFWCNPISGHATLYWYQQILGQGPKLLIQFQNNGVVDDSQLPKDRFSAERLKGVDSTLKIQPAKLEDSAVYLCASSLEGLAGGEQYFGPGTRLTVT.

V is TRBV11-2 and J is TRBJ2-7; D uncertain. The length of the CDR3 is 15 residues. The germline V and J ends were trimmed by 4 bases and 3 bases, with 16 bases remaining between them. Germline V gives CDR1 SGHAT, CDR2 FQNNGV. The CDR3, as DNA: TGTGCCAGCAGCTCACTTTGGTCGGGCATCTACGAGCAGTACTTC. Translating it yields CASSSLWSGIYEQYF.

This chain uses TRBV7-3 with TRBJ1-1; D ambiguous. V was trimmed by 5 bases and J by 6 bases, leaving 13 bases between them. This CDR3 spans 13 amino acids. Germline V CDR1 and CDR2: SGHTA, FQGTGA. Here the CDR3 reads CASSHGPAAEAFF. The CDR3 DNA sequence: TGTGCCAGCAGCCATGGGCCGGCGGCTGAAGCTTTCTTT. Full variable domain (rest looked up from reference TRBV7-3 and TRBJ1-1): GAGVSQTPSNKVTEKGKYVELRCDPISGHTALYWYRQSLGQGPEFLIYFQGTGAADDSGLPNDRFFAVRPEGSVSTLKIQRTERGDSAVYLCASSHGPAAEAFFGQGTRLTVV.

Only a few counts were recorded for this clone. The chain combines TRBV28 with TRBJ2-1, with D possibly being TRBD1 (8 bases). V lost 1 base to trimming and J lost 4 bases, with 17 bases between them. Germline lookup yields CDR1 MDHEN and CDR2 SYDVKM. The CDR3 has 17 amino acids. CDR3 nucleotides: TGTGCCAGCAGTTTATACAACAGGGGGGGCACTTACAATGAGCAGTTCTTC. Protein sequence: CASSLYNRGGTYNEQFF.

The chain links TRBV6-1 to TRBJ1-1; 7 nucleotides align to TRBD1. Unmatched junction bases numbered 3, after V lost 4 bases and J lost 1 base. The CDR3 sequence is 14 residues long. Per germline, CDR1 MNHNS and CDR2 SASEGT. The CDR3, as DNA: TGTGCCAGCAGTGTTACAGGGGAGAACACTGAAGCTTTCTTT. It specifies CASSVTGENTEAFF.

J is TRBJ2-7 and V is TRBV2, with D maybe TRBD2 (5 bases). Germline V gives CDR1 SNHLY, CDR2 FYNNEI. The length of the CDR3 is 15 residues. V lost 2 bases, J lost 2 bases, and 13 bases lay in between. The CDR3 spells CASSENTGGTYEQYF. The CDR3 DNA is TGTGCCAGCAGTGAAAATACCGGAGGAACCTACGAGCAGTACTTC.

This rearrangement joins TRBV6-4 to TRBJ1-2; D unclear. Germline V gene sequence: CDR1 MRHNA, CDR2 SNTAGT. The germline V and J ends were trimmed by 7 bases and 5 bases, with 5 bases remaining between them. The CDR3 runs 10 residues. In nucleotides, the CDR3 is TGTGCCAGCATCGGGTATGGCTACACCTTC. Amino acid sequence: CASIGYGYTF.

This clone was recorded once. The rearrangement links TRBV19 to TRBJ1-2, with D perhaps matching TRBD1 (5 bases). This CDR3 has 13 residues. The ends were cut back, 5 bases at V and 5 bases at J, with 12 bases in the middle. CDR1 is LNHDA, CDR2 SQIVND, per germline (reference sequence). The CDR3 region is CASSVGGFYGYTF. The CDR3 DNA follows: TGTGCCAGTAGTGTCGGGGGTTTTTATGGCTACACCTTC.

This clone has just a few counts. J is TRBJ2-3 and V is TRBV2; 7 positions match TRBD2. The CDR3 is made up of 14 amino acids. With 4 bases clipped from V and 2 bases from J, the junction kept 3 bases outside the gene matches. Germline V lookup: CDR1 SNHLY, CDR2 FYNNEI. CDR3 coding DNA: TGTGCCAGCAGTGCTAGCGGATTCACAGATACGCAGTATTTT. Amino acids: CASSASGFTDTQYF.

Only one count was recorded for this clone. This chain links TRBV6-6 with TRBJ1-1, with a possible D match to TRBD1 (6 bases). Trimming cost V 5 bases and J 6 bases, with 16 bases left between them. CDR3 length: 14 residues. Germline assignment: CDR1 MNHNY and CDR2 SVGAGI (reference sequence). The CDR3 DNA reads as TGTGCCAGCAGTCCCCGCCGGGACACCGCTGAAGCTTTCTTT. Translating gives CASSPRRDTAEAFF.

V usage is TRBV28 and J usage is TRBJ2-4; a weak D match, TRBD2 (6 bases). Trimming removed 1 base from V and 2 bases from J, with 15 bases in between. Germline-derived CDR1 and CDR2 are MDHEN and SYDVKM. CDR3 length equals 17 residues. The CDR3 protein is CASSLSWGRGTKNIQYF. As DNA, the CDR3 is TGTGCCAGCAGTTTATCGTGGGGTCGGGGGACCAAAAACATTCAGTACTTC.

CDR3 loop: CASSPANYNEQFF. The CDR3 DNA is TGTGCCAGCAGTCCCGCAAATTACAATGAGCAGTTCTTC. This rearrangement joins TRBV27 to TRBJ2-1; D is unclear. CDR1 MNHEY and CDR2 SMNVEV come from the germline V gene (reference sequence). This CDR3 is 13 amino acids long. Trimming left V 5 bases short and J 4 bases short, with 9 bases between.

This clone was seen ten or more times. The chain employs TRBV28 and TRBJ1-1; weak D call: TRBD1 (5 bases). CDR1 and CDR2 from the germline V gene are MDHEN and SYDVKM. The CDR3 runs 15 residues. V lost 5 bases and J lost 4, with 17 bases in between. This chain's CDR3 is CASSIGGAGSTEAFF. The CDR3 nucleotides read TGTGCCAGCAGTATCGGGGGAGCAGGGAGCACTGAAGCTTTCTTT.

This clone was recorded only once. The CDR3 loop is CARNPSGRDFGEQFF. CDR3 coding DNA: TGTGCCAGGAACCCTAGCGGGAGGGACTTCGGTGAGCAGTTCTTC. The genes are TRBV6-4 and TRBJ2-1; 12 nucleotides line up with TRBD2. Trimming removed 9 bases from V and 9 bases from J; junction bases left unmatched: 12. The CDR3 spans 15 residues. Per germline, CDR1 MRHNA and CDR2 SNTAGT.

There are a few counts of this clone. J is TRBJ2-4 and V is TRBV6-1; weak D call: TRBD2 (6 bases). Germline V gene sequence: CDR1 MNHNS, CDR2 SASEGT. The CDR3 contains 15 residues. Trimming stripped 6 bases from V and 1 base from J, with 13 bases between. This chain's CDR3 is CASRELALAKNIQYF. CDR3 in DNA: TGTGCCAGCAGGGAACTAGCTTTGGCCAAAAACATTCAGTACTTC.

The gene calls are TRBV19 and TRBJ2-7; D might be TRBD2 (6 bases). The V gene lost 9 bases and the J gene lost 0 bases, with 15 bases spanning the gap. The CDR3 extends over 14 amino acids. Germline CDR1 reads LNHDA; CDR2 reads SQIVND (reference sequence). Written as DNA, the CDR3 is TGTGCCAGCTCGCAGCGGGCTCCCTCCTACGAGCAGTACTTC. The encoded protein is CASSQRAPSYEQYF.

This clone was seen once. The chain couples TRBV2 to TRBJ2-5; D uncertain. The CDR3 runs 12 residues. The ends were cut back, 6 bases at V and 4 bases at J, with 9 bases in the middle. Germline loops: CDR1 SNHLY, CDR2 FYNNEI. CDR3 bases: TGTGCCAGCAGGGACCTGTCAGAGACCCAGTACTTC. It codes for CASRDLSETQYF.

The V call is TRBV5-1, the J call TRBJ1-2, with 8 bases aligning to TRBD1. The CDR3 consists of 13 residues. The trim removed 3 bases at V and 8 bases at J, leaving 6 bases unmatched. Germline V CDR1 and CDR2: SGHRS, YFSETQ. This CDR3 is CASSSRGLQGYTF. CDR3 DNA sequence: TGCGCCAGCAGCTCCAGGGGGCTACAGGGCTACACCTTC.

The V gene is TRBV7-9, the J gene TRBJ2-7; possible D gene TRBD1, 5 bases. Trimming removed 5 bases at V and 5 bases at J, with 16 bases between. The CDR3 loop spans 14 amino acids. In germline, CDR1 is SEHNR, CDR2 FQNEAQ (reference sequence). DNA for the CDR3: TGTGCCAGCAGCCGCATTCAGGGTTTCCACGAGCAGTACTTC. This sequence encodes CASSRIQGFHEQYF.

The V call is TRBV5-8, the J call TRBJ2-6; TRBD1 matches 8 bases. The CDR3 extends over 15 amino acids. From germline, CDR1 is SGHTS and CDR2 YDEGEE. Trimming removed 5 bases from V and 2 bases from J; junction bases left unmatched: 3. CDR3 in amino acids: CASRTTGAGANVLTF. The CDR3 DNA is TGTGCCAGCAGAACGACAGGGGCTGGGGCCAACGTCCTGACTTTC.

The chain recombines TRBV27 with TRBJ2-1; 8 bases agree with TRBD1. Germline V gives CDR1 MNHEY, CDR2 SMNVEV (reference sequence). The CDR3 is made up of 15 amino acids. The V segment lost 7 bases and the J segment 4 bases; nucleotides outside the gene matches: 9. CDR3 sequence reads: CASTRTGGLYNEQFF. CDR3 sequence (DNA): TGTGCCAGCACCCGAACAGGGGGGCTGTACAATGAGCAGTTCTTC.